The 27 T cell receptor beta chains listed next were all sequenced from one sample in a study of blood T cell repertoires in COVID-19. Repertoires were generated with immunoSEQ multiplex PCR, while TCRdb's copy carries only in-frame clones and drops some. The sample carries 380,000 or so clones, around 84% recorded once. Sequencing used peripheral blood. The receptors originated from a human donor with acute or convalescent COVID-19. The donor label of this sample is uncertain.

This clone has only a few counts. The chain carries TRBV23-1 and TRBJ2-1, with unresolved D. TRBV23-1 has ORF status, its function being uncertain. V was pared by 4 bases and J by 9 bases, with 22 bases between. This CDR3 spans 16 amino acids. The CDR3 reads CASSPPLERDPTEQFF. CDR3 coding DNA: TGCGCCAGCAGTCCTCCGTTGGAGCGAGACCCAACTGAGCAGTTCTTC.

The V and J genes are TRBV7-5 and TRBJ1-2; the DNA was not used to check the table's D call, TRBD1. TRBV7-5 has pseudogene status. This CDR3 is built from 13 residues. The CDR3 bases are TGTGTCAGACGATCCCGACAGGTGGATGGCTACACCTTC. Translated: CVRRSRQVDGYTF.

CDR3 coding DNA: TGTGCCAGCAGTTCCCTCGGGACTAGCGCATACAATGAGCAGTTCTTC. This codes for CASSSLGTSAYNEQFF. The genes are TRBV6-5 and TRBJ2-1, with 10 bases aligning to TRBD2. Germline-derived CDR1 and CDR2 are MNHEY and SVGAGI. With 4 bases clipped from V and 4 bases from J, the junction kept 7 bases outside the gene matches. The CDR3 extends over 16 amino acids.

The CDR3 is CASSPRREANTEAFF. The CDR3 region has the DNA TGTGCCAGCTCACCACGCCGGGAAGCGAACACTGAAGCTTTCTTT. The chain combines TRBV18 with TRBJ1-1; no reliable D call. The CDR3 loop spans 15 amino acids. V was pared by 1 base and J by 1 base, with 10 bases between. Germline CDR1 and CDR2: KGHSH and LQKENI.

This sequence joins TRBV12-3 or TRBV12-4 and TRBJ2-7, with D perhaps matching TRBD2 (6 bases). Trimming removed 10 bases at V and 5 bases at J, with 18 bases between. This CDR3 is 13 amino acids long. The CDR3 sequence: CATQGLAGNEQYF. CDR3 DNA: TGTGCCACCCAGGGACTCGCCGGGAACGAGCAGTACTTC.

V gene TRBV14 combines with J gene TRBJ2-7; 9 bases line up with TRBD2. Germline V CDR1 and CDR2: SGHDN, FVKESK. The CDR3 covers 15 residues. J gave up 4 bases and V 1 base, and 5 bases lay outside the gene matches. The chain's CDR3 is CASSQVSSGTYEQYF. The CDR3 DNA is TGTGCCAGCAGCCAAGTGTCTAGCGGGACGTACGAGCAGTACTTC.

The chain joins TRBV7-6 to TRBJ2-2; 9 nucleotides match TRBD1. J lost 5 bases, V lost 6 bases, and 7 bases had no gene match. The CDR3 sequence is 15 residues long. Germline V lookup: CDR1 SGHVS, CDR2 FNYEAQ. CDR3 nucleotides: TGTGCCAGCAGTCGAGGACAGGGGAGGACCGGGGAGCTGTTTTTT. It yields the protein CASSRGQGRTGELFF.

This clone was counted a single time. The chain recombines TRBV2 with TRBJ2-1; a possible D gene is TRBD1 (6 bases). Trimming left V 6 bases short and J 4 bases short, with 22 bases between. The germline V gene has CDR1 SNHLY and CDR2 FYNNEI. There are 17 residues in the CDR3. CDR3 DNA sequence: TGTGCCAGCAGGTCCTACGCAAGCAAGGGGGTTTACAATGAGCAGTTCTTC. Its protein product is CASRSYASKGVYNEQFF.

The chain uses TRBV11-2 and TRBJ2-7, with D possibly TRBD2 on 5 matching bases. Per germline, CDR1 SGHAT and CDR2 FQNNGV. Trimming pared 2 bases from V and 2 bases from J, leaving 13 bases between. This CDR3 has 15 residues. The chain's CDR3 is CASSLTPAAAYEQYF. CDR3 nucleotides: TGTGCCAGCAGCTTAACCCCAGCGGCGGCCTACGAGCAGTACTTC.

There are a few counts of this clone. The chain has TRBV19 and TRBJ1-5; TRBD1 matches 7 bases. V lost 2 bases and J lost 7; bases outside the gene matches: 8. Germline V lookup: CDR1 LNHDA, CDR2 SQIVND (reference sequence). The CDR3 runs to 15 residues. The DNA for the CDR3 is TGTGCCAGTAGTATATATAGGGGGCCTAGGCAGCCCCAGCATTTT. This codes for CASSIYRGPRQPQHF.

The chain links TRBV25-1 to TRBJ1-6; D remains unclear. The CDR3 is made up of 15 amino acids. The germline CDR1 and CDR2 sequences are MGHDK and SYGVNS. V was clipped by 2 bases and J by 6 bases, with 11 bases between them. DNA of the CDR3: TGTGCCAGCAGTGAAGGAGGTCAGATTAATTCACCCCTCCACTTT. It translates to CASSEGGQINSPLHF.

The chain uses TRBV6-4 and TRBJ1-5; unclear D gene. The CDR3 has 15 residues. CDR1 is MRHNA, CDR2 SNTAGT, per germline. V lost 4 bases, J lost 8 bases, and 18 bases lay in between. The CDR3 DNA is TGTGCCAGCAGTGCAGCAGTTTTCGGGAGCAAGCCCCAGCATTTT. Amino acid sequence: CASSAAVFGSKPQHF.

J is TRBJ1-5 and V is TRBV3-1 (or the pseudogene TRBV3-2); tentatively, D is TRBD1 (6 bases). This CDR3 contains 13 residues. Germline V gene lookup returns CDR1 LGHDT and CDR2 YNNKEL (reference sequence). V lost 4 bases, J lost 5 bases, and 9 bases lay in between. CDR3 amino acids: CASSLNRDQPQHF. Here the CDR3 DNA reads TGTGCCAGCAGCCTTAACAGGGATCAGCCCCAGCATTTT.

V is TRBV28 and J is TRBJ1-2, with D unclear. Trimming pared 10 bases from V and 4 bases from J, leaving 19 bases between. The CDR3 sequence is 14 residues long. Germline CDR1 and CDR2: MDHEN and SYDVKM. The DNA of the CDR3 is TGTGCCACCTCTTTGAACCCAAGAGGCTATGGCTACACCTTC. Protein: CATSLNPRGYGYTF.

The chain has TRBV6-5 and TRBJ2-3; D might be TRBD1 (5 bases). Germline V gene lookup returns CDR1 MNHEY and CDR2 SVGAGI. The CDR3 runs to 11 residues. Trimming removed 7 bases from V and 6 bases from J, with 8 bases in between. This CDR3 is CASTNRDTQYF. The CDR3 DNA reads TGTGCCAGCACCAACAGGGATACGCAGTATTTT.

The gene calls are TRBV6-1 and TRBJ2-1; maybe TRBD1 (5 bases). This CDR3 is 15 amino acids long. Trimming removed 2 bases from V and 7 bases from J, with 15 bases in between. Germline lookup yields CDR1 MNHNS and CDR2 SASEGT. This chain's CDR3 is CASSERGQGWNEQFF. The CDR3 DNA is TGTGCCAGCAGTGAAAGGGGCCAGGGATGGAATGAGCAGTTCTTC.

J is TRBJ2-1 and V is TRBV28; 7 nucleotides agree with TRBD1. The germline gives CDR1 MDHEN, CDR2 SYDVKM. Trimming at V came to 7 bases and at J to 7 bases, leaving 16 bases not matched to a gene. This CDR3 region has 16 residues. DNA of the CDR3: TGTGCCAGCAAGGCTGAGAGACAGGGAAAAAGGAATGAGCAGTTCTTC. Encoded protein: CASKAERQGKRNEQFF.

The V gene is TRBV9, the J gene TRBJ2-6, with TRBD2 identical over 16 bases. The V gene's germline CDR1 is SGDLS and CDR2 YYNGEE. The CDR3 contains 20 residues. Trimming removed 0 bases from V and 0 bases from J; junction bases left unmatched: 3. The CDR3 loop is CASSVEGLAGGFSGANVLTF. CDR3 bases: TGTGCCAGCAGCGTAGAGGGACTAGCGGGAGGGTTCTCTGGGGCCAACGTCCTGACTTTC. The full variable domain, with the rest looked up from reference TRBV9 and TRBJ2-6, is DSGVTQTPKHLITATGQRVTLRCSPRSGDLSVYWYQQSLDQGLQFLIQYYNGEERAKGNILERFSAQQFPDLHSELNLSSLELGDSALYFCASSVEGLAGGFSGANVLTFGAGSRLTVL.

The chain uses TRBV5-4 and TRBJ2-7; D may be TRBD1 (5 bases). Deletions cut 0 bases from V and 2 bases from J, with 9 bases between. The germline V gene has CDR1 SGHNT and CDR2 YYREEE (reference sequence). The CDR3 loop spans 14 amino acids. The CDR3 is CASSLEGSAYEQYF. The CDR3 region has the DNA TGTGCCAGCAGCTTGGAGGGGTCGGCCTACGAGCAGTACTTC.

The gene calls are TRBV6-1 and TRBJ1-1, with unresolved D. CDR1 and CDR2 (germline): MNHNS, SASEGT. The CDR3 length is 14 residues. The V end lost 1 base, the J end lost 5 bases, and 11 bases lay between the germline ends. The CDR3 coding sequence is TGTGCCAGCAGTGAAGGGGCGGGGAGGACTGAAGCTTTCTTT. Translated, it gives CASSEGAGRTEAFF.

This rearrangement joins TRBV28 to TRBJ1-4, with D possibly being TRBD1 (6 bases). CDR1 and CDR2 (germline): MDHEN, SYDVKM. The CDR3 covers 14 residues. V gave up 5 bases and J gave up 8 bases, with 15 bases separating them. This chain's CDR3 is CASSGYRVGEKLFF. DNA for the CDR3: TGTGCCAGCAGTGGATACAGGGTGGGGGAAAAACTGTTTTTT. Full variable domain (missing parts from reference TRBV28 and TRBJ1-4): DVKVTQSSRYLVKRTGEKVFLECVQDMDHENMFWYRQDPGLGLRLIYFSYDVKMKEKGDIPEGYSVSREKKERFSLILESASTNQTSMYLCASSGYRVGEKLFFGSGTQLSVL.

The chain employs TRBV28 and TRBJ1-6; D is perhaps TRBD1 (5 bases). Trimming pared 1 base from V and 10 bases from J, leaving 11 bases between. The germline gives CDR1 MDHEN, CDR2 SYDVKM. The CDR3 covers 14 residues. CDR3 sequence: CASSLFGANSPLHF. CDR3 sequence (DNA): TGTGCCAGCAGTTTATTTGGGGCGAACTCACCCCTCCACTTT.

V is TRBV9 and J is TRBJ2-2, with TRBD1 matching over 9 bases. Germline values: CDR1 SGDLS, CDR2 YYNGEE. The trim removed 0 bases at V and 5 bases at J, leaving 8 bases unmatched. This CDR3 region has 17 residues. The CDR3 DNA reads TGTGCCAGCAGCGTAGCTTATACAGGGGGCATGACCGGGGAGCTGTTTTTT. This codes for CASSVAYTGGMTGELFF.

The J gene is TRBJ2-1, the V gene TRBV27; D possibly corresponds to TRBD1 (5 bases). Germline values: CDR1 MNHEY, CDR2 SMNVEV (reference sequence). This CDR3 is 13 amino acids long. V lost 0 bases, J lost 9 bases, and 9 bases lay in between. CDR3 nucleotide sequence: TGTGCCAGCAGTTTATCGAGGCAGGGTGAGCAGTTCTTC. This codes for CASSLSRQGEQFF.

This chain joins TRBV27 and TRBJ2-7; 9 positions match TRBD1. CDR3 size: 14 residues. J lost 8 bases, V lost 7 bases, and 12 bases had no gene match. Germline V CDR1 and CDR2: MNHEY, SMNVEV (reference sequence). This chain's CDR3 is CASMPPGTGLKQYF. The DNA for the CDR3 is TGTGCCAGCATGCCCCCCGGGACAGGGTTAAAGCAGTACTTC.

The chain links TRBV2 to TRBJ1-3, with D uncertain. This CDR3 comprises 16 residues. The V end lost 1 base, the J end lost 0 bases, and 10 bases lay between the germline ends. Germline values: CDR1 SNHLY, CDR2 FYNNEI. The CDR3 here is CASSEVRGHSGNTIYF. The CDR3 DNA is TGTGCCAGCAGTGAAGTGAGAGGTCACTCTGGAAACACCATATATTTT.

The CDR3 region is CASSQRQGTSSYEQYF. CDR3 sequence (DNA): TGTGCCAGCAGTCAACGCCAAGGGACTAGCTCGTACGAGCAGTACTTC. This chain joins TRBV27 and TRBJ2-7, with 9 bases lining up with TRBD2. V shed 5 bases and J 4 bases; nucleotides not matched to a gene: 12. Germline V lookup: CDR1 MNHEY, CDR2 SMNVEV (reference sequence). CDR3 length: 16 residues.